Listed below are T cell receptor beta chains from one sample, sequenced in a study of control samples from healthy donors and cancer patients. Here immunoSEQ multiplex PCR was the method, and the copy in TCRdb shows in-frame clones only, minus some. The sample consists of over 150,000 clones, 90% of them appearing once. Sequencing was done on a sample of blood. The receptors were sampled from a woman aged 50 to 60 in good health. Both conserved end residues are part of each CDR3. The order of the fields is J gene, V gene, clone size, D gene, CDR3 protein, CDR3 DNA. The D gene is left open where the match is weak. A row's size may be missing; if present it is once, few, many or a size class.

TRBJ1-5	TRBV6-5	NA	NA	CASRASGGNQPQHF	TGTGCCAGCAGAGCGTCAGGGGGCAATCAGCCCCAGCATTTT
TRBJ2-5	TRBV28	NA	NA	CASTYGGWGVETQYF	TGTGCCAGCACCTATGGAGGGTGGGGGGTGGAGACCCAGTACTTC
TRBJ1-2	TRBV5-4	NA	TRBD1	CASSRDRVGYGYTF	TGTGCCAGCAGCCGGGACAGGGTTGGCTATGGCTACACCTTC
TRBJ2-5	TRBV5-6	once	TRBD1	CASTPGQKETQYF	TGTGCCAGCACACCGGGACAGAAAGAGACCCAGTACTTC
TRBJ1-1	TRBV3-1/TRBV3-2	NA	TRBD1	CASSPGQGAAFF	TGTGCCAGCAGCCCAGGACAGGGGGCCGCTTTCTTT
TRBJ2-7	TRBV2	NA	TRBD1	CASSPQGAGEQYF	TGTGCCAGCAGCCCGCAGGGGGCTGGGGAGCAGTACTTC
TRBJ2-5	TRBV28	NA	NA	CASSLLGGGRAEQETQYF	TGTGCCAGCAGTTTATTAGGGGGGGGGCGAGCGGAACAAGAGACCCAGTACTTC
TRBJ2-3	TRBV5-1	NA	NA	CASSFADTQYF	TGCGCCAGCAGCTTCGCAGATACGCAGTATTTT
TRBJ2-3	TRBV21-1	NA	NA	CASSLRGTDTQYF	TGTGCCAGCAGCTTAAGGGGAACAGATACGCAGTATTTT
TRBJ1-5	TRBV28	NA	NA	CAGSTGNNQPQHF	TGTGCCGGCTCAACAGGGAACAATCAGCCCCAGCATTTT
TRBJ1-4	TRBV9	NA	TRBD1	CASSAPGGSTNEKLFF	TGTGCCAGCAGCGCCCCAGGGGGCTCAACTAATGAAAAACTGTTTTTT
TRBJ1-2	TRBV5-1	once	NA	CASSLALGGFDGYTF	TGCGCCAGCAGCTTGGCCCTCGGGGGATTTGATGGCTACACCTTC
TRBJ1-2	TRBV7-2	NA	NA	CASSLGGGSNYGYTF	TGTGCCAGCAGCTTAGGCGGCGGTTCTAACTATGGCTACACCTTC
TRBJ2-1	TRBV7-9	NA	NA	CASSPVQRATYNEQFF	TGTGCCAGCAGCCCCGTCCAGCGGGCGACTTACAATGAGCAGTTCTTC
TRBJ1-5	TRBV27	NA	NA	CASSLRLGQPQHF	TGTGCCAGCAGTTTACGCTTGGGTCAGCCCCAGCATTTT
TRBJ2-1	TRBV3-1/TRBV3-2	NA	NA	CASSQVEFGSEAYNEQFF	TGTGCCAGCAGCCAAGTAGAGTTCGGGAGCGAGGCTTACAATGAGCAGTTCTTC
TRBJ1-5	TRBV19	once	TRBD1	CASSIGQVLNQPQHF	TGTGCCAGTAGTATCGGACAGGTTCTAAATCAGCCCCAGCATTTT
TRBJ1-2	TRBV29-1	NA	NA	CSVEPLGEANYGYTF	TGCAGCGTTGAACCACTGGGGGAGGCTAACTATGGCTACACCTTC
TRBJ2-2	TRBV24-1	NA	NA	CATSGATHTGELFF	TGTGCCACCAGTGGGGCGACCCACACCGGGGAGCTGTTTTTT
TRBJ2-3	TRBV12-1	NA	NA	CASSSPTRGHRISDTQYF	TGTGCCAGCAGTTCCCCAACGCGGGGCCACCGAATTTCAGATACGCAGTATTTT
TRBJ2-1	TRBV27	NA	NA	CASSLLSRGPYNEQFF	TGTGCCAGCAGTTTACTGTCCCGGGGCCCCTACAATGAGCAGTTCTTC
TRBJ1-5	TRBV25-1	NA	NA	CASSEGGKWGQPQHF	TGTGCCAGCAGTGAAGGTGGGAAATGGGGTCAGCCCCAGCATTTT
TRBJ2-3	TRBV3-1/TRBV3-2	NA	NA	CASSQEALVQYF	TGTGCCAGCAGCCAAGAAGCGCTAGTGCAGTATTTT
TRBJ2-3	TRBV18	NA	NA	CASSPGLDTQYF	TGTGCCAGCTCCCCCGGCCTAGATACGCAGTATTTT
TRBJ1-1	TRBV9	NA	NA	CASSVPPGGDTEAFF	TGTGCCAGCAGCGTCCCTCCGGGAGGGGACACTGAAGCTTTCTTT
TRBJ1-4	TRBV11-2	once	TRBD1	CASSPQGALGEELFF	TGTGCCAGCAGCCCCCAGGGGGCCCTGGGGGAGGAACTGTTTTTT
TRBJ2-1	TRBV5-4	once	TRBD2	CASSLAQRDYNEQFF	TGTGCCAGCAGCTTGGCCCAGCGGGATTACAATGAGCAGTTCTTC
TRBJ2-2	TRBV4-2	once	NA	CASSQGRASHYAGELFF	TGTGCCAGCAGCCAAGGAAGGGCTAGTCATTACGCCGGGGAGCTGTTTTTT
TRBJ2-7	TRBV7-3	NA	NA	CASSPAGQPYEQYF	TGTGCCAGCAGTCCCGCGGGACAACCCTACGAGCAGTACTTC
TRBJ2-3	TRBV7-2	NA	NA	CASSTGAPTGTQYF	TGTGCCAGCAGCACCGGGGCGCCCACGGGTACGCAGTATTTT
TRBJ2-7	TRBV7-3	few	TRBD2	CASSIAGGYEQYF	TGTGCCAGCAGCATAGCGGGAGGATACGAGCAGTACTTC
TRBJ2-1	TRBV7-8	NA	TRBD2	CASSLPSGSSYNEQFF	TGTGCCAGCAGCCTCCCAAGCGGGAGCTCCTACAATGAGCAGTTCTTC
TRBJ2-7	TRBV5-5	NA	NA	CASSLDFYEQYF	TGTGCCAGCAGCTTGGATTTTTACGAGCAGTACTTC
TRBJ2-2	TRBV5-1	NA	NA	CASRDQAGELFF	TGCGCCAGCAGGGATCAAGCCGGGGAGCTGTTTTTT
TRBJ1-4	TRBV6-1	NA	NA	CASSEAAGGEKLFF	TGTGCCAGCAGTGAAGCTGCGGGGGGTGAAAAACTGTTTTTT
TRBJ2-4	TRBV6-2/TRBV6-3	NA	NA	CASSSARQVKNIQYF	TGTGCCAGCAGTTCGGCGCGGCAGGTCAAAAACATTCAGTACTTC
TRBJ1-6	TRBV4-1	NA	TRBD1	CASSQSGQGDSPLHF	TGCGCCAGCAGCCAAAGTGGACAGGGGGATTCACCCCTCCACTTT
TRBJ1-2	TRBV5-4	NA	TRBD1	CASSGGGQGLYGYTF	TGTGCCAGCAGCGGGGGCGGACAGGGCCTTTATGGCTACACCTTC
TRBJ2-6	TRBV25-1	NA	NA	CASSDSAGANVLTF	TGTGCCAGCAGTGATTCGGCGGGGGCCAACGTCCTGACTTTC
TRBJ1-5	TRBV6-6	NA	NA	CASNRYQVVGNQPQHF	TGTGCCAGCAATAGGTATCAGGTAGTAGGAAATCAGCCCCAGCATTTT
TRBJ2-2	TRBV10-3	NA	NA	CAISDSVADTGELFF	TGTGCCATCAGTGACTCGGTGGCAGACACCGGGGAGCTGTTTTTT
TRBJ1-6	TRBV9	NA	TRBD1	CASSVGTGGADSPLHF	TGTGCCAGCAGCGTAGGGACAGGGGGCGCGGATTCACCCCTCCACTTT